The 5 T cell receptor beta chains presented below share a single source sample, sequenced in a study of blood T cell repertoires in COVID-19. Using immunoSEQ multiplex PCR, the repertoire was profiled, and TCRdb retains in-frame clones only, with some absent. The data contain about 270,000 clones, 75% to 90% of them singletons. The sample consisted of peripheral blood. These receptors originate from a human donor in a cohort sampled during active COVID-19.

The chain links TRBV5-1 to TRBJ1-1, with a possible D match to TRBD1 (5 bases). Germline V gene lookup returns CDR1 SGHRS and CDR2 YFSETQ. CDR3 length equals 14 residues. V shed 1 base and J shed 6 bases, with 13 bases lying between them. CDR3 coding DNA: TGCGCCAGCAGCTTGTTCGGGGGAGTCGCTGAAGCTTTCTTT. Protein sequence: CASSLFGGVAEAFF.

The chain combines TRBV2 with TRBJ2-1; 12 bases are a match to TRBD2. With V trimmed by 3 bases and J by 4 bases, 19 bases remained unmatched. This CDR3 has 21 residues. Germline V lookup: CDR1 SNHLY, CDR2 FYNNEI. CDR3 DNA sequence: TGTGCCAGCAGTGACAGACAGGGGGGCCTAGCGGGAGGGCCAAGTTACAATGAGCAGTTCTTC. Protein: CASSDRQGGLAGGPSYNEQFF.

This clone came up once. The chain employs TRBV6-5 and TRBJ1-6; D perhaps matches TRBD1 (5 bases). Trimming removed 6 bases from V and 9 bases from J, with 15 bases in between. The CDR3 contains 14 residues. Germline loops: CDR1 MNHEY, CDR2 SVGAGI. CDR3 in amino acids: CASRIGQGGSPLHF. The CDR3 DNA reads TGTGCCAGCAGAATCGGGCAGGGTGGTTCACCCCTCCACTTT.

The rearrangement uses TRBV4-1 and TRBJ1-6; 10 nucleotides match TRBD1. This CDR3 comprises 19 residues. CDR1 and CDR2 from the germline V gene are MGHRA and YSYEKL. Germline trimming cut 3 bases from V and 5 bases from J; bases unmatched to any gene: 13. The CDR3 is CASSHDPRDRGFNNSPLHF. The CDR3, as DNA: TGCGCCAGCAGCCATGATCCTCGGGACAGGGGATTCAATAATTCACCCCTCCACTTT.

The chain uses TRBV3-1 (or the pseudogene TRBV3-2) and TRBJ2-3, with 7 bases identical to TRBD2. V dropped 2 bases and J dropped 2; count of bases not matched to a gene: 4. Germline-derived CDR1 and CDR2 are LGHDT and YNNKEL (reference sequence). This CDR3 is 15 amino acids long. The CDR3 region is CASSQKAGNTDTQYF. The CDR3 bases are TGTGCCAGCAGCCAAAAAGCGGGAAACACAGATACGCAGTATTTT.